Below, one T cell receptor beta chain is given with its context. What it binds is not known. These data belong to a study of T cell responses to AZD1222 COVID-19 vaccine. Study-wide results and limits: Seropositive at baseline were only a handful of AZD1222 recipients. Close to half of spike-specific TCRs reportedly recognize unmutated variant regions.

Clones were read by immunoSEQ multiplex PCR, and TCRdb kept only the in-frame ones, dropping some. The sample gives 85,000 to 130,000 clones, 93% of which show up once; about 5% is in the top ten. The CDR3 consists of 15 residues. In germline, CDR1 is MNHEY, CDR2 SVGAGI. Trimming left V 3 bases short and J 2 bases short, with 13 bases between. This TCR was recovered from an adult in good health. This chain connects TRBV6-5 to TRBJ1-1; a weak D match, TRBD1 (5 bases). Sequencing was performed on peripheral blood, taken on day 0 of AZD1222 vaccination. CDR3 protein: CASSYSPGINTEAFF. The CDR3 DNA reads as TGTGCCAGCAGTTATTCCCCAGGGATTAACACTGAAGCTTTCTTT.